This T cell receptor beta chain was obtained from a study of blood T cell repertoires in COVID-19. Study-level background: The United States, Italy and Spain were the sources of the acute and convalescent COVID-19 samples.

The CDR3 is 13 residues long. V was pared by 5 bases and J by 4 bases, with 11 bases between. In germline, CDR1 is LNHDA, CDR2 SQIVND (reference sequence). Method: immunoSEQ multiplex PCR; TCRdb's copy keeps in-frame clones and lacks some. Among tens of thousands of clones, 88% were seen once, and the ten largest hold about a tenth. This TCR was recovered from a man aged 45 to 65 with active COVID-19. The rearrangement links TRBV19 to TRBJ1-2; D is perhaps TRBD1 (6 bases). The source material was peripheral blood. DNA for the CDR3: TGTGCCAGTAGTGGGCGACAGGCCTATGGCTACACCTTC. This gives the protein CASSGRQAYGYTF.